The rows below give T cell receptor beta chains drawn from one sample of a study of CD8+ T cells in alopecia areata. The table came from immunoSEQ multiplex PCR; TCRdb's copy has only in-frame clones and leaves some out. The sample has 130,000 or so clones, about 86% seen once. The sample here was CD8+ T cells sorted from blood, taken at week 4, from a patient treated with tofacitinib. The receptors originated from a human donor with alopecia areata. CDR3s include the opening cysteine and the closing phenylalanine or tryptophan. Fields, in order: clone size, V gene, D gene, J gene, CDR3 protein, CDR3 DNA. A D gene is named only where the DNA matches it firmly. Clone size is shown for a subset of rows, as once, few, many or a class of expanded clone.

>-|TRBV5-1|-|TRBJ2-3
CASSPAEGGPPADTQYF
TGCGCCAGCAGCCCCGCGGAGGGGGGGCCACCGGCAGATACGCAGTATTTT
>-|TRBV11-2|-|TRBJ1-2
CASSLAPETSYGYTF
TGTGCCAGCAGCTTAGCCCCCGAGACAAGCTATGGCTACACCTTC
>-|TRBV7-8|-|TRBJ1-5
CASSLSYSNQPQHF
TGTGCCAGCAGCTTATCGTATAGCAATCAGCCCCAGCATTTT
>once|TRBV14|-|TRBJ2-7
CASSQDHVAGMVYEQYF
TGTGCCAGCAGCCAAGACCACGTTGCGGGGATGGTTTACGAGCAGTACTTC
>-|TRBV27|-|TRBJ2-7
CASSWGPSYEQYF
TGTGCCAGCAGTTGGGGACCCTCCTACGAGCAGTACTTC
>few|TRBV30|-|TRBJ2-7
CAWSPLMGEQYF
TGTGCCTGGAGTCCTTTGATGGGCGAGCAGTACTTC
>-|TRBV7-6|TRBD1|TRBJ2-6
CASSQGVGGSGANVLTF
TGTGCCAGCAGCCAGGGGGTTGGCGGCTCTGGGGCCAACGTCCTGACTTTC
>-|TRBV7-9|-|TRBJ2-7
CASSLAVGGYEQYF
TGTGCCAGCAGCTTAGCCGTAGGAGGGTACGAGCAGTACTTC
>-|TRBV2|-|TRBJ2-2
CATPGLYTGELFF
TGTGCCACACCGGGACTTTACACCGGGGAGCTGTTTTTT
>-|TRBV5-4|TRBD2|TRBJ2-1
CASSLREGSYNEQFF
TGTGCCAGCAGCTTGCGGGAGGGCTCCTACAATGAGCAGTTCTTC
>once|TRBV5-1|-|TRBJ2-7
CASSFDTPYEQYF
TGCGCCAGCAGCTTCGACACCCCATACGAGCAGTACTTC
>-|TRBV5-6|-|TRBJ2-1
CASSLETVLEFF
TGTGCCAGCAGCCTAGAGACAGTTCTGGAGTTCTTC
>-|TRBV6-1|-|TRBJ2-7
CASSEWRSYEQYF
TGTGCCAGCAGTGAATGGCGATCTTACGAGCAGTACTTC
>-|TRBV6-1|-|TRBJ1-5
CASSEAQSDLDQPQHF
TGTGCCAGCAGTGAAGCGCAATCTGACTTAGATCAGCCCCAGCATTTT
>-|TRBV7-9|-|TRBJ2-1
CASSPSWTASSYNEQFF
TGTGCCAGCAGCCCCTCATGGACGGCAAGCTCCTACAATGAGCAGTTCTTC
>few|TRBV6-6|-|TRBJ1-1
CASSYSPEPPEAFF
TGTGCCAGCAGTTACTCACCAGAACCCCCGGAAGCTTTCTTT
>-|TRBV7-8|-|TRBJ2-5
CASSLAGIGPLQETQYF
TGTGCCAGCAGCTTAGCCGGAATTGGACCGTTACAAGAGACCCAGTACTTC
>-|TRBV29-1|TRBD1|TRBJ1-1
CSVKTGEGTEAFF
TGCAGCGTTAAAACAGGGGAGGGCACTGAAGCTTTCTTT
>-|TRBV6-1|-|TRBJ1-2
CASSESRTGMGYGYTF
TGTGCCAGCAGTGAATCTAGAACAGGGATGGGCTATGGCTACACCTTC
>few|TRBV7-9|-|TRBJ2-7
CASSYLNYEQYF
TGTGCCAGCAGCTACCTCAACTACGAGCAGTACTTC
>-|TRBV7-9|-|TRBJ2-1
CASSPLSVWDEQFF
TGTGCCAGCAGCCCCTTATCGGTGTGGGATGAGCAGTTCTTC
>-|TRBV7-6|TRBD2|TRBJ2-5
CASSPKGGAKTQYF
TGTGCCAGCAGCCCAAAGGGAGGGGCAAAGACCCAGTACTTC
>-|TRBV27|-|TRBJ2-1
CASSSQDISYNEQFF
TGTGCCAGCAGTTCCCAGGACATTTCCTACAATGAGCAGTTCTTC
>-|TRBV7-9|TRBD2|TRBJ2-1
CASSGLRGTSLNEQFF
TGTGCCAGCAGCGGTCTAAGAGGGACTAGTCTCAATGAGCAGTTCTTC
>-|TRBV29-1|TRBD1|TRBJ1-1
CSVGQGEPEAFF
TGCAGCGTGGGACAGGGGGAGCCTGAAGCTTTCTTT
>once|TRBV19|-|TRBJ1-1
CTSIGTLNTEAFF
TGTACCAGTATCGGGACCCTGAACACTGAAGCTTTCTTT
>-|TRBV4-2|TRBD1|TRBJ1-2
CASSQSQGALNYGYTF
TGTGCCAGCAGCCAGTCACAGGGGGCGCTGAACTATGGCTACACCTTC
>-|TRBV4-2|-|TRBJ2-1
CASSQDHPTDYNEQFF
TGTGCCAGCAGCCAAGATCATCCGACGGACTACAATGAGCAGTTCTTC
>-|TRBV29-1|TRBD2|TRBJ2-2
CSVEGIAGGPDTGELFF
TGCAGCGTTGAAGGAATAGCGGGAGGGCCCGACACCGGGGAGCTGTTTTTT
>-|TRBV27|TRBD1|TRBJ1-2
CASGLGTGWGYTF
TGTGCCAGCGGACTTGGGACAGGCTGGGGCTACACCTTC
>-|TRBV6-5|TRBD1|TRBJ1-2
CASSSKRTGNGYTF
TGTGCCAGCAGTTCAAAGCGGACAGGGAATGGCTACACCTTC
>-|TRBV9|TRBD1|TRBJ1-2
CASSEGDSQNYGYTF
TGTGCCAGCAGCGAGGGGGACAGTCAAAACTATGGCTACACCTTC
>-|TRBV27|-|TRBJ2-2
CASSLGSNTGELFF
TGTGCCAGCAGCCTTGGGTCAAACACCGGGGAGCTGTTTTTT
>few|TRBV29-1|TRBD2|TRBJ2-1
CSVGTSGSYEQFF
TGCAGCGTGGGGACTAGCGGGAGTTATGAGCAGTTCTTC
>-|TRBV7-7|-|TRBJ2-1
CASSPQRLSEQFF
TGTGCTAGCAGCCCCCAGAGGCTGAGTGAGCAGTTCTTC
>-|TRBV4-2|TRBD2|TRBJ2-3
CASSRLAGLGTDTQYF
TGTGCCAGCAGCAGACTAGCGGGGCTTGGCACAGATACGCAGTATTTT
>few|TRBV29-1|TRBD2|TRBJ2-7
CSAGLAGGYEQYF
TGCAGCGCAGGACTAGCGGGAGGGTACGAGCAGTACTTC
>-|TRBV15|-|TRBJ2-2
CATSRPAGVGSTGELFF
TGTGCCACCAGCAGGCCTGCAGGGGTAGGGTCCACCGGGGAGCTGTTTTTT
>once|TRBV6-1|-|TRBJ1-5
CASSEVRQKTQPQHF
TGTGCCAGCAGTGAAGTCAGACAGAAAACGCAGCCCCAGCATTTT
>-|TRBV29-1|TRBD2|TRBJ2-1
CSVEVSSGIYNEQFF
TGCAGCGTTGAAGTATCTAGCGGGATATACAATGAGCAGTTCTTC
>-|TRBV11-2|-|TRBJ2-7
CASSLDLGSSYEQYF
TGTGCCAGCAGCTTAGATCTAGGGAGCTCCTACGAGCAGTACTTC
>-|TRBV27|-|TRBJ2-2
CASSPGLYTGELFF
TGTGCCAGCAGTCCGGGACTCTACACCGGGGAGCTGTTTTTT
>-|TRBV4-1|-|TRBJ2-7
CASSLGNNEQYF
TGCGCCAGCAGCCTTGGGAATAACGAGCAGTACTTC
>-|TRBV5-1|-|TRBJ2-7
CASSLSGDRSSYEQYF
TGCGCCAGCAGCTTGAGTGGAGACAGGAGCTCCTACGAGCAGTACTTC
>-|TRBV29-1|-|TRBJ2-5
CSVLLGGETQYF
TGCAGCGTCCTGTTGGGGGGAGAGACCCAGTACTTC
>once|TRBV4-1|TRBD2|TRBJ2-1
CASSEVAGGMGQFF
TGCGCCAGCAGCGAAGTAGCGGGAGGAATGGGTCAGTTCTTC
>once|TRBV5-4|TRBD1|TRBJ1-1
CASSVGTGVEAFF
TGTGCCAGCAGCGTCGGGACAGGGGTTGAAGCTTTCTTT
>once|TRBV27|-|TRBJ2-7
CASSPQFQGYEQYF
TGTGCCAGCAGCCCCCAATTCCAGGGGTACGAGCAGTACTTC
>once|TRBV4-1|-|TRBJ1-1
CASGIGTKEAFF
TGCGCCAGCGGGATAGGAACGAAAGAAGCTTTCTTT
>-|TRBV5-1|-|TRBJ2-7
CASSLGTDTYEQYF
TGCGCCAGCAGCTTGGGGACCGACACCTACGAGCAGTACTTC
>-|TRBV4-1|-|TRBJ2-7
CASSRPGTGLEAIEQYF
TGCGCCAGCAGCCGACCCGGAACAGGACTTGAGGCTATCGAGCAGTACTTC
>-|TRBV18|TRBD2|TRBJ2-4
CASSASGGEEAKNIQYF
TGTGCCAGCTCAGCTAGCGGGGGGGAAGAAGCCAAAAACATTCAGTACTTC
>-|TRBV19|-|TRBJ1-1
CASSQGGFAEAFF
TGTGCCAGTAGTCAAGGCGGTTTCGCTGAAGCTTTCTTT
>-|TRBV30|-|TRBJ2-7
CAWIGTSTSGEQYF
TGTGCCTGGATTGGGACTTCGACCTCGGGCGAGCAGTACTTC
>-|TRBV27|-|TRBJ2-7
CASSLGRSYEQYF
TGTGCCAGCAGTTTAGGGAGATCCTACGAGCAGTACTTC
>-|TRBV15|-|TRBJ1-1
CATSSPTRGLTEAFF
TGTGCCACCAGCAGTCCGACTCGGGGGCTGACTGAAGCTTTCTTT
>-|TRBV5-6|-|TRBJ2-7
CASSPSETSPFYVGPYF
TGTGCCAGCAGCCCGTCGGAAACCAGCCCTTTCTATGTCGGGCCGTACTTC
>-|TRBV4-1|TRBD2|TRBJ2-5
CASSQGGLEETQYF
TGCGCCAGCAGCCAGGGAGGGTTGGAAGAGACCCAGTACTTC
>-|TRBV29-1|TRBD1|TRBJ1-5
CSGPTGGKSNQPQHF
TGCAGCGGGCCGACAGGGGGCAAAAGCAATCAGCCCCAGCATTTT
>-|TRBV7-6|TRBD2|TRBJ2-5
CASSLSLAEETQYF
TGTGCCAGCAGCTTGAGCCTAGCGGAAGAGACCCAGTACTTC